Listed below are T cell receptor beta chains from one sample, sequenced in a study of shared clonotypes between healthy human individuals. This table comes from immunoSEQ multiplex PCR, and its TCRdb copy is limited to in-frame clones, with some not included. The table has 550,000 to 850,000 clones, approximately 79% seen once. Sequenced material: memory CD4+ T cells sorted from blood. These receptor sequences come from a woman in her twenties or thirties in good health. CDR3s include the opening cysteine and the closing phenylalanine or tryptophan. The D gene is left open where the match is weak. Clone size is shown for a subset of rows, as once, few, many or a class of expanded clone.

D	size	V	J	CDR3	DNA
-	-	TRBV7-6	TRBJ2-4	CASSSHRENGNIQYF	TGTGCCAGCAGCTCGCACAGGGAGAATGGAAACATTCAGTACTTC
TRBD2	few	TRBV27	TRBJ2-3	CASSGRAGGTDTQYF	TGTGCCAGCAGTGGGAGAGCGGGAGGAACAGATACGCAGTATTTT
-	-	TRBV28	TRBJ1-1	CASSRTGGLTEAFF	TGTGCCAGCAGCAGAACGGGGGGTCTGACTGAAGCTTTCTTT
-	-	TRBV6-1	TRBJ1-5	CASSSWGAYNQPQHF	TGTGCCAGCAGTTCCTGGGGGGCGTACAATCAGCCCCAGCATTTT
TRBD1	-	TRBV4-1	TRBJ2-1	CASSHPDRGTYNEQFF	TGCGCCAGCAGCCACCCCGACAGGGGGACCTACAATGAGCAGTTCTTC
-	-	TRBV6-4	TRBJ2-7	CAKRKPYEQYF	TGTGCCAAGCGGAAGCCATACGAGCAGTACTTC
-	-	TRBV25-1	TRBJ2-5	CASSEYRRETQYF	TGTGCCAGCAGTGAATATCGTCGGGAGACCCAGTACTTC
TRBD2	-	TRBV5-6	TRBJ2-7	CASSLKASGRGYEQYF	TGTGCCAGCAGCTTGAAGGCTAGCGGGAGGGGATACGAGCAGTACTTC
-	once	TRBV28	TRBJ2-5	CASSPWRDQETQYF	TGTGCCAGCAGTCCCTGGCGGGACCAAGAGACCCAGTACTTC
TRBD2	few	TRBV7-8	TRBJ2-7	CASSHTPFSGRSYEQYF	TGTGCCAGCAGCCACACCCCTTTTAGCGGGAGATCCTACGAGCAGTACTTC
-	few	TRBV18	TRBJ2-5	CASSSEETQYF	TGTGCCAGCTCATCCGAAGAGACCCAGTACTTC
TRBD2	-	TRBV7-2	TRBJ2-5	CASSLYGREETQYF	TGTGCCAGCAGCTTATACGGGAGGGAAGAGACCCAGTACTTC
-	-	TRBV5-1	TRBJ1-5	CASSLSGDQPQHF	TGCGCCAGCAGCTTGAGCGGGGATCAGCCCCAGCATTTT
-	-	TRBV28	TRBJ1-1	CASSSLVWGLNTEAFF	TGTGCCAGCAGTTCCCTTGTGTGGGGGCTGAACACTGAAGCTTTCTTT
TRBD2	-	TRBV7-2	TRBJ2-1	CASSLGLAGRDEQFF	TGTGCCAGCAGCTTAGGACTAGCGGGTAGGGATGAGCAGTTCTTC
-	once	TRBV5-1	TRBJ2-3	CASSLFGGPTDTQYF	TGCGCCAGCAGCTTGTTCGGGGGACCCACAGATACGCAGTATTTT
-	-	TRBV29-1	TRBJ1-2	CSVDRVYGYTF	TGCAGCGTTGACAGAGTCTATGGCTACACCTTC
TRBD1	-	TRBV15	TRBJ1-2	CATSRGDRGYGYTF	TGTGCCACCAGCAGAGGTGACAGGGGCTATGGCTACACCTTC
TRBD1	-	TRBV27	TRBJ2-5	CASSDRGLSVEETQYF	TGTGCCAGCAGCGACAGGGGGCTGAGTGTCGAAGAGACCCAGTACTTC
-	-	TRBV5-6	TRBJ1-2	CASSLAPAGRLYGYTF	TGTGCCAGCAGCTTGGCCCCGGCAGGGCGGTTATATGGCTACACCTTC
TRBD2	-	TRBV19	TRBJ2-2	CASSLSGGTGELFF	TGTGCCAGTAGTCTCTCGGGAGGAACCGGGGAGCTGTTTTTT
-	-	TRBV6-1	TRBJ1-1	CATSGLLNTEAFF	TGTGCCACTTCGGGACTTTTGAACACTGAAGCTTTCTTT
-	-	TRBV27	TRBJ2-5	CASSFVSAQETQYF	TGTGCCAGCAGTTTCGTTAGCGCCCAAGAGACCCAGTACTTC
-	-	TRBV15	TRBJ2-7	CATSRDFYEQYF	TGTGCCACCAGCAGAGACTTTTACGAGCAGTACTTC
-	-	TRBV5-4	TRBJ2-5	CASSPEALETQYF	TGTGCCAGCAGCCCGGAAGCTTTGGAGACCCAGTACTTC
-	-	TRBV6-6	TRBJ1-5	CASSYGTLNQPQHF	TGTGCCAGCAGTTACGGGACCCTCAATCAGCCCCAGCATTTT
TRBD1	-	TRBV6-1	TRBJ2-7	CASSDRRKTGDQDEQYF	TGTGCCAGCAGTGACCGCCGGAAGACAGGGGATCAGGACGAGCAGTACTTC
TRBD1	-	TRBV2	TRBJ2-5	CASSEGTGETQYF	TGTGCCAGCAGTGAGGGGACAGGCGAGACCCAGTACTTC
-	-	TRBV28	TRBJ1-5	CASSLFQTSNQPQHF	TGTGCCAGCAGTTTATTCCAGACTAGCAATCAGCCCCAGCATTTT
-	-	TRBV28	TRBJ1-3	CATIKQGSGNTIYF	TGTGCCACCATAAAACAGGGTTCTGGAAACACCATATATTTT
-	-	TRBV5-4	TRBJ1-1	CASSLQEDTEAFF	TGTGCCAGCAGCTTGCAGGAGGACACTGAAGCTTTCTTT
-	-	TRBV6-5	TRBJ2-7	CASRESISLSYEQYF	TGTGCCAGCAGGGAATCCATTAGCCTTTCCTACGAGCAGTACTTC
-	-	TRBV7-8	TRBJ2-1	CASSPSRRQGPYNEQFF	TGTGCCAGCAGCCCCTCCCGGAGGCAGGGTCCCTACAATGAGCAGTTCTTC
TRBD2	-	TRBV6-1	TRBJ2-7	CASSEATSGRLEQYF	TGTGCCAGCAGTGAGGCGACTAGCGGGAGGCTCGAGCAGTACTTC
-	-	TRBV25-1	TRBJ1-4	CASSSPNEKLFF	TGTGCCAGCAGTTCCCCTAATGAAAAACTGTTTTTT
-	-	TRBV7-9	TRBJ1-1	CASSLESKNEAFF	TGTGCCAGCAGCTTAGAAAGTAAGAATGAAGCTTTCTTT